The T cell receptor beta chain described here comes from a study of blood T cell repertoires in COVID-19 (dated by TCRdb to between 2020 and 2021). Some background on the complete study: Samples covering the acute and convalescent phases of COVID-19 were provided by collaborators in the United States, Italy and Spain. The material from the prospective study consisted of cDNA or gDNA derived from T cells, B-cell-depleted T cells, or PBMCs. Subjects who had been exposed to COVID-19, were actively infected with it, or had recovered from it provided the deeply sampled blood TCRbeta repertoires that made up the dataset. The repertoires were released in a freely available public database meant as a resource for research on the immune response to SARS-CoV-2. The samples were drawn from the first 160 participants of the ongoing ImmuneRACE study and from under 1,500 subjects provided by 6 global collaborators. Sample metadata almost always included a de-identified subject ID, COVID-19 status, age in years and sex. Where available, HLA class I and class II types were taken from metadata supplied by the sample provider and were not determined by assay-based typing.

Whole blood was collected in K2EDTA tubes by collaborating institutions according to the institutions' own protocols. For TCRbeta analysis, collaborators shipped samples in one of three forms: frozen whole blood, isolated PBMCs, or DNA extracted from either of those sample types. TCRbeta CDR3 regions were amplified from genomic DNA by means of the immunoSEQ Assay, a bias-controlled multiplex PCR. The paper's processing steps were these. Nucleated cell counts per sample were estimated from amplification of reference gene primers within the assay. Sequence reads were collapsed and filtered to measure the absolute abundance of every unique TCRbeta CDR3 rearrangement. Productive Simpson clonality was computed per sample as the square root of Simpson's diversity index over productive rearrangements. TCRdb stores this immuneACCESS table with in-frame sequences only. Part of the clones is absent; in the studies checked, under half of the shortfall reflects unresolved V genes, and no reason is known for the rest. V and J calls plus clone size are reproduced from that table; the DNA served to infer D and trimming. This sample lists about 70,000 clones; about 90% were detected once. The top ten clonotypes cover 8.5% of the sample.

The full study reports these points: The amount of clinical and demographic metadata varied by source and participant and was provided uncurated.

The CDR3 has 15 amino acids, counting the end cysteine and phenylalanine. Just CDR3 DNA is preserved here, 45 bases in frame from base 1. CDR1 and CDR2, looked up from the germline V gene, are SGHAT and FQNNGV. At the junction V is shortened by 2 bases and J by 6 bases; bases outside the gene matches: 6. A note on this clone: Its target antigen remains unknown. Base-call qualities are not available, and no considerably larger clone is one nucleotide away.

The chain is made from TRBV11-2 and TRBJ1-4, and 7 junctional nucleotides match TRBD1. The sequenced sample was peripheral blood. The sequence was obtained from a human donor in a cohort sampled during active COVID-19. This receptor carries the CDR3 CASSLLSRGDEKLFF. The DNA is TGTGCCAGCAGCTTACTTTCCAGGGGGGATGAAAAACTGTTTTTT.